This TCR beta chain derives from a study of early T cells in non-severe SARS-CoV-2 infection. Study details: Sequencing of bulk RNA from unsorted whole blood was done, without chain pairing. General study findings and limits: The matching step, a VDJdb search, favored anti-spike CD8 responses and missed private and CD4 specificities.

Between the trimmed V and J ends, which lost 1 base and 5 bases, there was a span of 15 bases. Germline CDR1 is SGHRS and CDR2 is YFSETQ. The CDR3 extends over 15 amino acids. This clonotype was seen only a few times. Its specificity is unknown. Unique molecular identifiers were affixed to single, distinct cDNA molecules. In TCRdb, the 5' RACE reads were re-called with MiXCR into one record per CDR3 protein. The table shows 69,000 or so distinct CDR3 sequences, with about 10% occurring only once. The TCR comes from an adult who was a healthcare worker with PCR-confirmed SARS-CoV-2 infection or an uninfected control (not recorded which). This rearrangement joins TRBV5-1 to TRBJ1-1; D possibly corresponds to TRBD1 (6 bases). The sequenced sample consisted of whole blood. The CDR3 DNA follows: TGCGCCAGCAGCTTGACTGTCGGAAGGGGGACTGAAGCTTTCTTT. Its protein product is CASSLTVGRGTEAFF.